This T cell receptor (beta chain) is drawn from a study of identical twins. A single record per CDR3 protein comes from TCRdb applying MiXCR to the 5' RACE reads. The sample has fewer than 800,000 distinct CDR3 sequences; around 7.4% are singletons. This clonotype was observed a single time. In germline, CDR1 is MNHEY, CDR2 SVGEGT. This CDR3 has 13 amino acids. V lost 6 bases to trimming and J lost 7 bases, with 13 bases between them. This sample also appeared in a second study, on yellow fever vaccine responses in identical twins.

V is TRBV6-2 or TRBV6-3 and J is TRBJ1-5, with D perhaps TRBD1 (6 bases). Sequencing was carried out using PBMCs. This TCR derives from a woman under 30 in good health. CDR3 sequence: CASSLEGVQPQHF. In DNA, the CDR3 is TGTGCCAGCAGCTTAGAGGGGGTCCAGCCCCAGCATTTT.